This TCR beta chain was sequenced in a study of blood T cells in healthy people across ages. A remark on this clonotype: Antigen specificity is unknown.

Trimming cost V 5 bases and J 6 bases; bases outside gene matches: 10. The CDR3 loop spans 15 amino acids. Donors each provided 9.5 to 10 milliliters of peripheral blood. Broader study findings: Both higher diversity and more naive CD4+ cells marked long-lived donors when set against aged donors. The percentage of naive T cells correlated strongly with TCR beta diversity.

Then a second PCR, running about 7 to 11 cycles, was carried out with a sample-barcoded 5' primer and a J-beta primer mix. In TCRdb, the 5' RACE reads were re-called with MiXCR into one record per CDR3 protein. The repertoire consists of about 1.4 million distinct CDR3 sequences, with 59% occurring once and the leading ten covering 5% to 7%. The gene calls are TRBV12-3 or TRBV12-4 and TRBJ2-1; 7 bases line up with TRBD2. The sample taken for sequencing was blood. The source is a man aged 18 to 29 in good health. The CDR3 protein is CASSMKRGQGNEQFF. The CDR3 DNA reads TGTGCCAGCAGTATGAAGCGGGGCCAAGGCAATGAGCAGTTCTTC.